The T cell receptor (beta chain) described here comes from a study of blood T cell repertoires in COVID-19. About the research overall: Donors in the United States, Italy and Spain gave samples during acute or convalescent COVID-19. Sample material is recorded as cDNA or gDNA derived from T cells, B-cell-depleted T cells, or PBMCs.

The CDR3 runs 14 residues. CDR1 SGHRS and CDR2 YFSETQ come from the germline V gene. Trimming took 4 bases from V and 0 from J, leaving 10 bases between them. Here immunoSEQ multiplex PCR was the method, and the copy in TCRdb shows in-frame clones only, minus some. The repertoire holds 210,000 or so clones, with around 80% as singletons. Clinical histories supplied by participants themselves formed the basis of cohort assignment. The sequence was collected from a woman in her 40s with acute COVID-19. Sample: PBMCs or T cells enriched from blood (not recorded which). The V gene is TRBV5-1, the J gene TRBJ1-2; D unresolved. The CDR3 region is CASSQAVTNYGYTF. DNA of the CDR3: TGCGCCAGCAGCCAAGCCGTTACTAACTATGGCTACACCTTC.